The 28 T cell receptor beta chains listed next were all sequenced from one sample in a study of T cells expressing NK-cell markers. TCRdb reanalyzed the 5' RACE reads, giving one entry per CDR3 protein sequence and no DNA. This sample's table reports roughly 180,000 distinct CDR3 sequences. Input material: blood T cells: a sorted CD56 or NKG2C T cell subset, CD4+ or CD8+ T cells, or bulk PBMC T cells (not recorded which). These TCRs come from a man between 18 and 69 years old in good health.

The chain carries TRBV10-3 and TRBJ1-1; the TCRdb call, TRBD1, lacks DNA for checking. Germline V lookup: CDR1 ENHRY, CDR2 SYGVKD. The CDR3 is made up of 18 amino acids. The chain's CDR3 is CAISEPMDRPIMNTEAFF.

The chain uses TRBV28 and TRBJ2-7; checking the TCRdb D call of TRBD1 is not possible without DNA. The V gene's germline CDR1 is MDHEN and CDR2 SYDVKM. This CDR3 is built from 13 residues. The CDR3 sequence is CASSSRGLGEQYF.

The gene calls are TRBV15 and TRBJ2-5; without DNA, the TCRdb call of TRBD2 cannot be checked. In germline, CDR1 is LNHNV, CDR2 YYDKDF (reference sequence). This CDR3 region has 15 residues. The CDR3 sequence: CATSPLAGGAETQYF.

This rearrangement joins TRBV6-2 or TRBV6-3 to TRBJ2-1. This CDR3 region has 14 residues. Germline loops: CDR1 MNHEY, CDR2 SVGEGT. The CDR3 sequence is CASSYAEEYNEQFF.

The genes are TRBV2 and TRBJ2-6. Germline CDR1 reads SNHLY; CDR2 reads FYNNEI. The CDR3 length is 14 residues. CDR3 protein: CASWWGSGANVLTF.

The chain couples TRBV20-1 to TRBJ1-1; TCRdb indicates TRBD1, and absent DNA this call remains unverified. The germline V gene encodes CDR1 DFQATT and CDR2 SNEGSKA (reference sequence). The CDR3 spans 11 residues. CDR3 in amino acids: CSAPGQGISFF.

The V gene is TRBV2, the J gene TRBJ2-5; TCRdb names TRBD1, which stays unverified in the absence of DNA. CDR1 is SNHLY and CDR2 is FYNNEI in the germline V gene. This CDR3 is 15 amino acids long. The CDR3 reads CASRIQTGIGETQYF.

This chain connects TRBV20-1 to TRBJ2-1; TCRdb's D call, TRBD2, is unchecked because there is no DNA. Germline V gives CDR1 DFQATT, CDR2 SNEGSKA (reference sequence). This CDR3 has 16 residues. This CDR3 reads CSARVPGAGTYNEQFF.

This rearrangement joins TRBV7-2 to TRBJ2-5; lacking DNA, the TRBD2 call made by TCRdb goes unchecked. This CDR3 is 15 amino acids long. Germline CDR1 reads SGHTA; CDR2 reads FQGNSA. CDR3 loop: CASSSGHRAQETQYF. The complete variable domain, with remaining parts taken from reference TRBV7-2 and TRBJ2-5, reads GAGVSQSPSNKVTEKGKDVELRCDPISGHTALYWYRQSLGQGLEFLIYFQGNSAPDKSGLPSDRFSAERTGGSVSTLTIQRTQQEDSAVYLCASSSGHRAQETQYFGPGTRLLVL.

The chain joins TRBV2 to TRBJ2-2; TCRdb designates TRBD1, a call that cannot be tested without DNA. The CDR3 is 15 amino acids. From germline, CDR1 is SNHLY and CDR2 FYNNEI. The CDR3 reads CASSEVRGYTGELFF. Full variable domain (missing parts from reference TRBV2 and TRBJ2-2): EPEVTQTPSHQVTQMGQEVILRCVPISNHLYFYWYRQILGQKVEFLVSFYNNEISEKSEIFDDQFSVERPDGSNFTLKIRSTKLEDSAMYFCASSEVRGYTGELFFGEGSRLTVL.

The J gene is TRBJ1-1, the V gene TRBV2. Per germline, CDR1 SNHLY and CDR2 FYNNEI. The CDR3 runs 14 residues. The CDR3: CASRRTREGPEAFF.

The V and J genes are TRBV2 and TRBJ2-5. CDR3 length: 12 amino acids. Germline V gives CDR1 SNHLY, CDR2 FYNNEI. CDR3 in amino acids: CASSAGYETQYF.

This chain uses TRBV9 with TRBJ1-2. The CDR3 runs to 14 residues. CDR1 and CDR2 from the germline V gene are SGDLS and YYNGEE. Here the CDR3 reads CASSGPQGLYGYTF.

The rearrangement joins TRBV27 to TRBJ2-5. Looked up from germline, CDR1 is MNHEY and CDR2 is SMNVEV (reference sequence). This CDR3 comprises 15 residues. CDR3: CASSPTQQARETQYF.

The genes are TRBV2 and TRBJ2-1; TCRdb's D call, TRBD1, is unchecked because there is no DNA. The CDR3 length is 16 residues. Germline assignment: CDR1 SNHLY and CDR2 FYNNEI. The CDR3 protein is CASKGPTPDGVNEQFF.

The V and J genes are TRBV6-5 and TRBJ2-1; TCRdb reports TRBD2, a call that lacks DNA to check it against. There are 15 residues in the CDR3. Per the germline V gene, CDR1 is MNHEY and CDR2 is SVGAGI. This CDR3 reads CASSYSRGGYNEQFF.

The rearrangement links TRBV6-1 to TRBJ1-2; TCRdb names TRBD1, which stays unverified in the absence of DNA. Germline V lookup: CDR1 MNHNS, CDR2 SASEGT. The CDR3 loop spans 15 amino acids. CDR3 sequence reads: CASSWDRELVYGYTF.

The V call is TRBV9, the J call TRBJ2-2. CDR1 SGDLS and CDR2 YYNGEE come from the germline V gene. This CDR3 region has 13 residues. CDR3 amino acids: CASSVEKGGELFF.

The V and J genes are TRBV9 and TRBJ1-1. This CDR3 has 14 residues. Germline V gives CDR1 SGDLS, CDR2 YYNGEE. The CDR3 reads CASSADGLDTEAFF.

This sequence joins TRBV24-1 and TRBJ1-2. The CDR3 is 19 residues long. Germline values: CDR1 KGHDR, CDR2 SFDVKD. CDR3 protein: CATSDLRQGLSSRAYGYTF.

The CDR3 region is CASTTDRGQETQYF. The J gene is TRBJ2-5, the V gene TRBV13; no DNA is available, so the TRBD1 call from TCRdb remains unchecked. Germline values: CDR1 PRHDT, CDR2 FYEKMQ (reference sequence). The CDR3 loop spans 14 amino acids.

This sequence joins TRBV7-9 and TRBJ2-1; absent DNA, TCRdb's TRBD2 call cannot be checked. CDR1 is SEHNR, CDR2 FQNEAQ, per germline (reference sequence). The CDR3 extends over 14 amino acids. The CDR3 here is CASNGGGAYNEQFF.

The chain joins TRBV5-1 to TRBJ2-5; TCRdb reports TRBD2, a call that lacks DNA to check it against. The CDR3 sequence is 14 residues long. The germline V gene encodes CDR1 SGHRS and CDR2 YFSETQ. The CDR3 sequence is CASSRVTRRETQYF.

CDR3 region: CASGAGGASGANVLTF. The chain combines TRBV28 with TRBJ2-6; TCRdb indicates TRBD2, and absent DNA this call remains unverified. This CDR3 is 16 amino acids long. Germline lookup yields CDR1 MDHEN and CDR2 SYDVKM.

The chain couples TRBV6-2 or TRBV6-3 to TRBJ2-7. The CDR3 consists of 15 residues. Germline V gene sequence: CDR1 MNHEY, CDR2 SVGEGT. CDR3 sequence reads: CASSSIYWESYEQYF.

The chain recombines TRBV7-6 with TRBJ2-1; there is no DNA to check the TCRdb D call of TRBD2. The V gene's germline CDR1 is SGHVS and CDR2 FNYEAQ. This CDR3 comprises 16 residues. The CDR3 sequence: CASSPRLAGGGNEQFF.

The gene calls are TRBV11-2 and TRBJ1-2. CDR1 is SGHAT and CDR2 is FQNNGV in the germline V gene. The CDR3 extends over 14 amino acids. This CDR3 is CASSRAVGGFGYTF.

The CDR3 here is CASREGNYGYTF. The rearrangement uses TRBV4-1 and TRBJ1-2. Germline loops: CDR1 MGHRA, CDR2 YSYEKL. The length of the CDR3 is 12 residues.